This T cell receptor beta chain was identified in a study of T cell changes during pregnancy in multiple sclerosis (dated by TCRdb to about 2019). General notes on the study: The study examined how the T cell repertoire changed over the course of pregnancy in women with multiple sclerosis.

The library was made by the immunoSEQ multiplex PCR assay. Drawn from immuneACCESS, this table holds only the in-frame rearrangements with V and J called that TCRdb kept. Clones are partly lost; checked studies trace under half to an unresolved V gene and leave the rest unexplained. Recorded for this sample are about 30,000 clones; about 92% of them occurred a single time. The ten largest clones capture around 0.44% of the sample. On this clone: Its antigen is still unknown. No base qualities exist here, and no much larger clone lies one base off it.

CDR1 and CDR2 are drawn from the germline V gene: SGHRS, YFSETQ. The germline ends are 8 bases apart after V is trimmed by 0 bases and J by 2 bases. Including the terminal cysteine and phenylalanine, the CDR3 comprises 14 residues. The entry retains the CDR3 DNA only, 42 bases that are in frame from base 1. The rearranged segments are TRBV5-1 and TRBJ2-5; D gene: possibly TRBD1, on 6 matching bases. Source: CD4+ T cells from peripheral blood mononuclear cells, taken after pregnancy. The receptor's source is a female donor with multiple sclerosis, enrolled in a pregnancy study. The DNA sequence follows: TGCGCCAGCAGCTTGGATGGACAGCAAGAGACCCAGTACTTC. This yields the protein CASSLDGQQETQYF.